This is a list of T cell receptor beta chains from one sample in a study of OX40 agonist ivuxolimab in advanced cancers. Clones were sequenced by immunoSEQ multiplex PCR, and TCRdb holds only the in-frame ones, with some missing. The data show roughly 100,000 clones, with 80% to 90% seen just once and around 5.5% held by the top ten. This specimen was CD4+ or CD8+ T cells sorted from blood, taken in a trial of the OX40 agonist ivuxolimab. Receptors were obtained from an adult with an advanced solid tumor such as melanoma, head and neck, liver or kidney cancer. Each CDR3 is given with its conserved first and last residue. D genes are given only for firm matches. Some rows mark clone size as missing; the rest say once, few, many or name a class of expanded clone.

TRBV7-2,TRBD1,.,TRBJ2-1,CASSVTGTGSNEQFF,TGTGCCAGCAGCGTCACCGGGACAGGGTCCAATGAGCAGTTCTTC
TRBV7-9,.,.,TRBJ2-1,CASSRTLGGYNEQFF,TGTGCCAGCAGCCGCACTCTTGGGGGCTACAATGAGCAGTTCTTC
TRBV4-1,.,.,TRBJ2-3,CASSQVGQNTQYF,TGCGCCAGCAGCCAAGTCGGTCAAAATACGCAGTATTTT
TRBV7-9,.,.,TRBJ1-4,CASSLDSEKLFF,TGTGCCAGCAGCTTAGATTCTGAAAAACTGTTTTTT
TRBV5-6,.,.,TRBJ2-7,CASSLVRLEGEQYF,TGTGCCAGCAGCTTGGTACGACTAGAGGGCGAGCAGTACTTC
TRBV9,.,.,TRBJ2-7,CASSVGWGSYEQYF,TGTGCCAGCAGCGTAGGCTGGGGGTCCTACGAGCAGTACTTC
TRBV6-5,TRBD1,.,TRBJ1-1,CASSYSSRGRNTEAFF,TGTGCCAGCAGTTACTCGAGCAGGGGGCGGAACACTGAAGCTTTCTTT
TRBV11-2,.,few,TRBJ1-6,CASSPEVGFIKPLHF,TGTGCCAGCAGCCCGGAAGTTGGGTTTATTAAACCCCTCCACTTT
TRBV5-1,.,.,TRBJ2-1,CASSLFSSYNEQFF,TGCGCCAGCAGCTTATTTAGCTCCTACAATGAGCAGTTCTTC
TRBV29-1,.,once,TRBJ2-1,CSGIASSYNEQFF,TGCAGCGGGATAGCGAGCTCCTACAATGAGCAGTTCTTC
TRBV4-3,.,.,TRBJ2-3,CASSQDRQNRDTQYF,TGCGCCAGCAGCCAGGATCGACAGAACAGAGATACGCAGTATTTT
TRBV19,.,.,TRBJ1-2,CASSSSGTPRRRGDYGYTF,TGTGCCAGTAGTTCCTCTGGGACCCCTCGGAGGCGGGGGGACTATGGCTACACCTTC
TRBV6-5,.,.,TRBJ1-1,CASSPHKGGTEAFF,TGTGCCAGCAGCCCTCATAAAGGGGGCACTGAAGCTTTCTTT
TRBV6-5,.,.,TRBJ1-1,CASSYYGVDTEAFF,TGTGCCAGCAGTTACTATGGGGTAGACACTGAAGCTTTCTTT
TRBV6-1,TRBD1,.,TRBJ1-5,CASSGTGRWQPQHF,TGTGCCAGCAGCGGGACAGGGAGGTGGCAGCCCCAGCATTTT